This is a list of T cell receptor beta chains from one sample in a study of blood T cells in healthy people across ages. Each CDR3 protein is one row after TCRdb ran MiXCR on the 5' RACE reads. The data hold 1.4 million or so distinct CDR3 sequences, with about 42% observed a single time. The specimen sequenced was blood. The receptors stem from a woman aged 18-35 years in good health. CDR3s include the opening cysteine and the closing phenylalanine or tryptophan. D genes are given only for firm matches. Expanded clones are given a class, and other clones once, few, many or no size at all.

TGTGCCAGCTCACCTCTAGCGGCGGGCTCAGATACGCAGTATTTT	CASSPLAAGSDTQYF	TRBD2	TRBV18	TRBJ2-3	-
TGCAGCGTGGGGTGGGGGCGGCACGACACCGGGGAGCTGTTTTTT	CSVGWGRHDTGELFF	-	TRBV29-1	TRBJ2-2	-
TGCAGCGTTGAAAGGGGGGACCGCCTTTGGGGCACTGAAGCTTTCTTT	CSVERGDRLWGTEAFF	-	TRBV29-1	TRBJ1-1	-
TGTGCCATCAGTGAATCACAGGAGAATCAGCCCCAGCATTTT	CAISESQENQPQHF	-	TRBV10-3	TRBJ1-5	-
TGCAGCGCTACCCGGGACAGGGGCTACAATGAGCAGTTCTTC	CSATRDRGYNEQFF	TRBD1	TRBV29-1	TRBJ2-1	many
TGCGCCAGCAGCCAAGCTACTAGCGGGACACTTGAGCAGTACTTC	CASSQATSGTLEQYF	TRBD2	TRBV4-1	TRBJ2-7	few
TGTGCCAGCCAGCAGTACAATGAGCAGTTCTTC	CASQQYNEQFF	-	TRBV7-9	TRBJ2-1	few
TGCAGTGCTAGAGGCGCAGCCGATTACAATGAGCAGTTCTTC	CSARGAADYNEQFF	-	TRBV20-1	TRBJ2-1	-
TGTGCCAGCAGTGAATATAGGGGCTCTAGAAACACCATATATTTT	CASSEYRGSRNTIYF	-	TRBV25-1	TRBJ1-3	-
TGTGCCAGCAGTTTATTGACTAGCGGAGGGGCCGATGAGCAGTACTTC	CASSLLTSGGADEQYF	TRBD2	TRBV27	TRBJ2-5	-
TGTGCCAGCAGTTACTGGACAGGGAACGAGCAGTACTTC	CASSYWTGNEQYF	TRBD1	TRBV6-5	TRBJ2-7	-
TGTGCCAGCAGCTTAGAGGTCGGAGCCTACAATGAGCAGTTCTTC	CASSLEVGAYNEQFF	-	TRBV7-8	TRBJ2-1	-
TGTGCCAGCAGTTTGCCGGAAAGTACAGATACGCAGTATTTT	CASSLPESTDTQYF	-	TRBV12-3/TRBV12-4	TRBJ2-3	-
TGTGCCAGCAGCCATTCATTCGGGTTGGTGAACACTGAAGCTTTCTTT	CASSHSFGLVNTEAFF	-	TRBV3-1	TRBJ1-1	once
TGTGCCAGCAGCTTTGGCGCGGCCACAGATACGCAGTATTTT	CASSFGAATDTQYF	-	TRBV7-2	TRBJ2-3	few
TGTGCCAGCAGCTTGAGCCCCGATGAGGGCTATGGCTACACCTTC	CASSLSPDEGYGYTF	-	TRBV5-5	TRBJ1-2	-
TGTGCCAGCAGCGCCCAGGGGGAGAACACTGAAGCTTTCTTT	CASSAQGENTEAFF	TRBD1	TRBV7-3	TRBJ1-1	-
TGCGCCAGCAGCCAAGATGTCGGCCTAAGGAACTATGGCTACACCTTC	CASSQDVGLRNYGYTF	-	TRBV4-3	TRBJ1-2	few
TGTGCCAGCACCCCGGGCGGGGGAAGCTCCTACAATGAGCAGTTCTTC	CASTPGGGSSYNEQFF	TRBD2	TRBV12-3/TRBV12-4	TRBJ2-1	-
TGTGCCAGTAAGTCCCTGGGACAGGAGTACTTC	CASKSLGQEYF	TRBD1	TRBV28	TRBJ2-4	few